This record covers a single T cell receptor beta chain. The CDR3 consists of 15 residues. Germline values: CDR1 LNHNV, CDR2 YYDKDF (reference sequence). The V and J ends lost 4 bases and 10 bases respectively, with 20 bases between them. The sample comes from a study of cytomegalovirus exposure and HLA in healthy donors. This PCR relied on a set of 60 Vbeta primers and 13 Jbeta primers. Produced via immunoSEQ multiplex PCR; TCRdb's table is partial and in-frame only. The sample table includes fewer than 150,000 clones. This receptor was taken from a woman aged 60-70 years in good health and CMV-seronegative. Sequencing was carried out using PBMCs. The J gene is TRBJ2-1, the V gene TRBV15, with a possible D match to TRBD2 (7 bases). CDR3 loop: CATSKIQGRASEQFF. The CDR3 DNA follows: TGTGCCACCAGCAAAATTCAGGGGAGGGCGTCCGAGCAGTTCTTC.